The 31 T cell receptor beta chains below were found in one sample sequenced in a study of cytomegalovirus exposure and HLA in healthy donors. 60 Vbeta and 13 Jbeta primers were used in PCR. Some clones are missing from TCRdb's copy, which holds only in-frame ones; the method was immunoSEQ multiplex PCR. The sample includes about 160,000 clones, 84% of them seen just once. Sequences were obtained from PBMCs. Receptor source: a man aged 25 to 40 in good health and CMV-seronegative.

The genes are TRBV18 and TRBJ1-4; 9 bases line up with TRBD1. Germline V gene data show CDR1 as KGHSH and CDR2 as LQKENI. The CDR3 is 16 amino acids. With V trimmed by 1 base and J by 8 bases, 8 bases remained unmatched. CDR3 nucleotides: TGTGCCAGCTCACCACGGACACAGGGGGCTGGGGAAAAACTGTTTTTT. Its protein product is CASSPRTQGAGEKLFF.

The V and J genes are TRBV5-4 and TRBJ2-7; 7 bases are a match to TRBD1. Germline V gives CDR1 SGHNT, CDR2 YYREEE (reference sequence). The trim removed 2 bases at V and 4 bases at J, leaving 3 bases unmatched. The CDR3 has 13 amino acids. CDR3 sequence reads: CASSFRGRYEQYF. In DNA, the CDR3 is TGTGCCAGCAGCTTTAGGGGGCGGTACGAGCAGTACTTC.

The CDR3 region has the DNA TGTGCAAGTCGCCCCTTAGATGGCGCAGGGGAAGGGAACACTGAAGCTTTCTTT. Its translation is CASRPLDGAGEGNTEAFF. The chain uses TRBV12-2 and TRBJ1-1; the table's TRBD1 call for D was not verified on the DNA. TRBV12-2 is listed as a pseudogene. This CDR3 is 18 amino acids long.

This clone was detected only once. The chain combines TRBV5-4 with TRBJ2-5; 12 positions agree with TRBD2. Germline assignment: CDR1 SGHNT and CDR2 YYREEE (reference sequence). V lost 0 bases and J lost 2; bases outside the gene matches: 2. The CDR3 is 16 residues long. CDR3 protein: CASSLAGLAGQETQYF. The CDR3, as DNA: TGTGCCAGCAGCTTGGCTGGACTAGCGGGGCAAGAGACCCAGTACTTC.

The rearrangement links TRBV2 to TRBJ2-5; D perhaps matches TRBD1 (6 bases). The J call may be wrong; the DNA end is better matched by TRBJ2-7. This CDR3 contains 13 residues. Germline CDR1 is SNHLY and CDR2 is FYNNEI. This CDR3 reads CASRQGGSYEQYF. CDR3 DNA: TGTGCCAGCAGACAAGGGGGCTCCTACGAGCAGTACTTC.

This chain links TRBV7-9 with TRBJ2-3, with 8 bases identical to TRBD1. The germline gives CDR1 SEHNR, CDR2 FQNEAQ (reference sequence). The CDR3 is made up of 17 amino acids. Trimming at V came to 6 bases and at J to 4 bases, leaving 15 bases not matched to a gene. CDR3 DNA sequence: TGTGCCAGCAGACCTGGTGCGGGCAGGGGGCGTCCAGATACGCAGTATTTT. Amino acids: CASRPGAGRGRPDTQYF.

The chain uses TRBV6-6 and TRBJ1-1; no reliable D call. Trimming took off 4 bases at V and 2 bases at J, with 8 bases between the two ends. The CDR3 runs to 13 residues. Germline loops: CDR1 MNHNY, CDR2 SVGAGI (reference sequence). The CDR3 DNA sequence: TGTGCCAGCAGTTCTACCTATAACACTGAAGCTTTCTTT. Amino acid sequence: CASSSTYNTEAFF.

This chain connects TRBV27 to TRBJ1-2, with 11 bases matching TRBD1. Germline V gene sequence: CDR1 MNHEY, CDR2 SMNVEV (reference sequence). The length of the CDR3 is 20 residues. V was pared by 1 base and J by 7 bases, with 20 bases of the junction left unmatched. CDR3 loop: CASSLLGFRGQGAPQGGYTF. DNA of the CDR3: TGTGCCAGCAGTTTATTGGGGTTTCGAGGACAGGGGGCGCCTCAAGGTGGCTACACCTTC.

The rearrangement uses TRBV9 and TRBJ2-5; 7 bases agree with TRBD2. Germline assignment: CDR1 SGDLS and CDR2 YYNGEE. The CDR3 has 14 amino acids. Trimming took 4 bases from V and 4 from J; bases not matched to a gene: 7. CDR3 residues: CASSISGVGETQYF. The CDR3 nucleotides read TGTGCCAGCAGCATAAGCGGGGTCGGAGAGACCCAGTACTTC.

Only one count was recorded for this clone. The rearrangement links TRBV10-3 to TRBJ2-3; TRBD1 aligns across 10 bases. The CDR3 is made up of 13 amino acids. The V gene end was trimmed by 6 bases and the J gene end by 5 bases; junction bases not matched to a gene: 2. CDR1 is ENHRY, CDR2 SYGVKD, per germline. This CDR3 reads CAIRGQGVDTQYF. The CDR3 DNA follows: TGTGCCATCAGAGGACAGGGGGTAGATACGCAGTATTTT.

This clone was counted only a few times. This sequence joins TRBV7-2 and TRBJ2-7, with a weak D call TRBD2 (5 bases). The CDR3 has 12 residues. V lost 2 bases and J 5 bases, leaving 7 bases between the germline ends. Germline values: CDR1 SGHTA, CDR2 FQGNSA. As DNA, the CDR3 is TGTGCCAGCAGCTTATGGGGAGACGAGCAGTACTTC. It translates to CASSLWGDEQYF. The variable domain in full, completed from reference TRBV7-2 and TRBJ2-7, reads GAGVSQSPSNKVTEKGKDVELRCDPISGHTALYWYRQSLGQGLEFLIYFQGNSAPDKSGLPSDRFSAERTGGSVSTLTIQRTQQEDSAVYLCASSLWGDEQYFGPGTRLTVT.

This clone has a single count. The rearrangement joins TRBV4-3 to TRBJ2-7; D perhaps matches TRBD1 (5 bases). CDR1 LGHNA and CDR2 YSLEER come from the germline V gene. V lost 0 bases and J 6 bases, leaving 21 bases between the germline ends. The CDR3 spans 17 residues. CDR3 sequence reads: CASSQDKPKDTSGEQYF. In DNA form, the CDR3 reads TGCGCCAGCAGCCAAGATAAGCCCAAGGACACATCGGGCGAGCAGTACTTC.

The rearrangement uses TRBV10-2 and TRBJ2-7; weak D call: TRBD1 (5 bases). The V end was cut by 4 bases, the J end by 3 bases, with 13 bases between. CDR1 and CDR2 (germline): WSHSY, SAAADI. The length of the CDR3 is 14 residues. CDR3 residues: CASSGQGTFYEQYF. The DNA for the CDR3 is TGCGCCAGCAGTGGCCAGGGAACCTTCTACGAGCAGTACTTC.

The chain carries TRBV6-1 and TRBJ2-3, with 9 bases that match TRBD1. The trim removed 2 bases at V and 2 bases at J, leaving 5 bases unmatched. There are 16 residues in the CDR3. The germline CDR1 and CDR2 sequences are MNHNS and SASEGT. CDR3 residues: CASSEPGQGLTDTQYF. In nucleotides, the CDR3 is TGTGCCAGCAGTGAACCGGGACAGGGACTCACAGATACGCAGTATTTT.

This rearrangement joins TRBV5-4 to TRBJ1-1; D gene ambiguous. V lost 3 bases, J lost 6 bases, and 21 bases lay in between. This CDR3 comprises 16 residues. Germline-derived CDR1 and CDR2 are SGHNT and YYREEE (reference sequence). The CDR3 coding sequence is TGTGCCAGCAGCTCGATCGGGTCGGGTATCTACGCTGAAGCTTTCTTT. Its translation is CASSSIGSGIYAEAFF.

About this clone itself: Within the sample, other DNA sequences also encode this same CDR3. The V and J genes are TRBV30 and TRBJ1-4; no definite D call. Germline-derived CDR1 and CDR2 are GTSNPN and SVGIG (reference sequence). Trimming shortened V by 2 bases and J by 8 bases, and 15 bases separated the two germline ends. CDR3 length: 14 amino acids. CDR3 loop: CAWSPGSTREKLFF. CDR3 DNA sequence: TGTGCCTGGAGTCCCGGGTCGACGAGGGAAAAACTGTTTTTT.

CDR3 amino acids: CASSRAGGLDNEQFF. The CDR3 DNA reads as TGTGCCAGCAGCCGGGCGGGCGGCCTCGACAATGAGCAGTTCTTC. This chain connects TRBV7-7 to TRBJ2-1; the D gene is possibly TRBD2 (5 bases). The CDR3 runs to 15 residues. Trimming cost V 5 bases and J 5 bases, with 16 bases left between them. The germline gives CDR1 SSHAT, CDR2 FNYEAQ (reference sequence).

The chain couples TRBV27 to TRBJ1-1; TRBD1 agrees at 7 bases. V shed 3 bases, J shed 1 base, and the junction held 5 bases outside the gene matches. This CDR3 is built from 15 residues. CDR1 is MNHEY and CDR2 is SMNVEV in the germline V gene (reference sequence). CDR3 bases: TGTGCCAGCAGTTTGACACAGGGGAGGAACACTGAAGCTTTCTTT. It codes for CASSLTQGRNTEAFF.

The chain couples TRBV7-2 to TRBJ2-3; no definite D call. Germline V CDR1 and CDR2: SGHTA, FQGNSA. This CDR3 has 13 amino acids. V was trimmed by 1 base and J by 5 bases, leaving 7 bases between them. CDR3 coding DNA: TGTGCCAGCAGCTTAGTGAGTGGAGATACGCAGTATTTT. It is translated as CASSLVSGDTQYF.

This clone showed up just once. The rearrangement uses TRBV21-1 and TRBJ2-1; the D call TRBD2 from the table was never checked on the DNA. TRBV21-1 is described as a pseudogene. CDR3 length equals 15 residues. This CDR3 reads CASSKGLAGVYEQFF. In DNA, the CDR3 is TGTGCCAGCAGCAAAGGGCTAGCGGGAGTCTATGAGCAGTTCTTC.

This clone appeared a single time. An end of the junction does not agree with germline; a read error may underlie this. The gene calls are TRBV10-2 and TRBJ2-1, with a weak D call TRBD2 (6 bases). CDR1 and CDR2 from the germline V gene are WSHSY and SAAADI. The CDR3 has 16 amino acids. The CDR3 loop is CASSESSPIPTSRWVF. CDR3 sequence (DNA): TGCGCCAGCAGTGAGTCGAGCCCCATCCCTACTAGCAGGTGGGTCTTC.

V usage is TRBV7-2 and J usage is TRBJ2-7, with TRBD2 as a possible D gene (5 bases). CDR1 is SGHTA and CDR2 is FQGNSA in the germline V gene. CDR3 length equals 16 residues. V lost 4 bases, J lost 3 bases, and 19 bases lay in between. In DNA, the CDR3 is TGTGCCAGCAGCTCCGGACTGGAGGTAGGCAACTACGAGCAGTACTTC. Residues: CASSSGLEVGNYEQYF.

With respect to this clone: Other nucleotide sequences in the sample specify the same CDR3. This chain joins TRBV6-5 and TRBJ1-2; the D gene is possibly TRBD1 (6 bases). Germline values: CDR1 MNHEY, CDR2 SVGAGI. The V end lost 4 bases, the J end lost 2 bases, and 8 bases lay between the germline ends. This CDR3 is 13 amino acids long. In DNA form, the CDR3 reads TGTGCCAGCAGTTCGCAGGGGAACTATGGCTACACCTTC. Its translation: CASSSQGNYGYTF.

CDR3 loop: CASSVTSGSIDEQFF. The CDR3 nucleotides are TGTGCCAGCAGCGTCACTAGCGGGAGTATCGATGAGCAGTTCTTC. This chain connects TRBV9 to TRBJ2-1; 11 positions match TRBD2. Trimming removed 2 bases from V and 8 bases from J; junction bases left unmatched: 6. Germline V gene data show CDR1 as SGDLS and CDR2 as YYNGEE. The CDR3 is 15 residues long.

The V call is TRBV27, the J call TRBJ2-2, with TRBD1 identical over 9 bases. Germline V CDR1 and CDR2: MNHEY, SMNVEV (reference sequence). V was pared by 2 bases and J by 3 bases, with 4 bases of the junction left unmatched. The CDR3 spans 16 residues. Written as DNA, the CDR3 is TGTGCCAGCAGTTTACGATGGGACAGGGACACCGGGGAGCTGTTTTTT. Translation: CASSLRWDRDTGELFF.

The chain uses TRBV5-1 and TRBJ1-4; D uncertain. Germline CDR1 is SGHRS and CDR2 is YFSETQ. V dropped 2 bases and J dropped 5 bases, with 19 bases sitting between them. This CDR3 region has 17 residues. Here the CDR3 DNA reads TGCGCCAGCAGCTTAGTTGGGAGTCGGGCATACAATGAAAAACTGTTTTTT. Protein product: CASSLVGSRAYNEKLFF. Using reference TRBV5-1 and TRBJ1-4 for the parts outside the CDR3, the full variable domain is KAGVTQTPRYLIKTRGQQVTLSCSPISGHRSVSWYQQTPGQGLQFLFEYFSETQRNKGNFPGRFSGRQFSNSRSEMNVSTLELGDSALYLCASSLVGSRAYNEKLFFGSGTQLSVL.

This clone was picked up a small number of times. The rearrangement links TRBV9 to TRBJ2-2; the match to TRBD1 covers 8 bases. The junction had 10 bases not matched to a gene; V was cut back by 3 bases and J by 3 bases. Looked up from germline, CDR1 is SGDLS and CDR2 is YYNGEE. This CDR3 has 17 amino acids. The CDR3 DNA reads TGTGCCAGCAGCGAAGGCCCAGGGGGCGCACACACCGGGGAGCTGTTTTTT. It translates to CASSEGPGGAHTGELFF. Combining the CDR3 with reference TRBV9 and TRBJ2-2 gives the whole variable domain DSGVTQTPKHLITATGQRVTLRCSPRSGDLSVYWYQQSLDQGLQFLIQYYNGEERAKGNILERFSAQQFPDLHSELNLSSLELGDSALYFCASSEGPGGAHTGELFFGEGSRLTVL.

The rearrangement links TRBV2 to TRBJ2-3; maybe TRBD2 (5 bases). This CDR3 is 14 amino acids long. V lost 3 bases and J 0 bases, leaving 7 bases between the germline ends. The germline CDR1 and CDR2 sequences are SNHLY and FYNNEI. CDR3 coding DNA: TGTGCCAGCAGTGAGCGGACTAGCACAGATACGCAGTATTTT. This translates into CASSERTSTDTQYF.

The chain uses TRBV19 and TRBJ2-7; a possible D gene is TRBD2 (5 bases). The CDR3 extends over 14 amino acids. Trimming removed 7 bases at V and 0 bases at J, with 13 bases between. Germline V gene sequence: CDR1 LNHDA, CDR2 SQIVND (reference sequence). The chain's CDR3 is CASTPAGSSYEQYF. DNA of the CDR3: TGTGCCAGTACCCCCGCGGGCAGCTCCTACGAGCAGTACTTC.

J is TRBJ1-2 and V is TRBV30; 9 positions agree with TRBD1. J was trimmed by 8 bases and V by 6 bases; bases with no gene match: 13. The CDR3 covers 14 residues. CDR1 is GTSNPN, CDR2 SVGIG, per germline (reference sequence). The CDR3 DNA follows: TGTGCCTGCACCTGGGACAGGGAGGCGGAGGGCTACACCTTC. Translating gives CACTWDREAEGYTF.

CDR3 DNA: TGTGCCAGCAGTCCACGGACAGGAAGATATAGCAATCAGCCCCAGCATTTT. It encodes CASSPRTGRYSNQPQHF. J is TRBJ1-5 and V is TRBV28, with 7 bases aligning to TRBD1. CDR1 and CDR2 from the germline V gene are MDHEN and SYDVKM. This CDR3 comprises 17 residues. With V trimmed by 5 bases and J by 0 bases, 10 bases remained unmatched.